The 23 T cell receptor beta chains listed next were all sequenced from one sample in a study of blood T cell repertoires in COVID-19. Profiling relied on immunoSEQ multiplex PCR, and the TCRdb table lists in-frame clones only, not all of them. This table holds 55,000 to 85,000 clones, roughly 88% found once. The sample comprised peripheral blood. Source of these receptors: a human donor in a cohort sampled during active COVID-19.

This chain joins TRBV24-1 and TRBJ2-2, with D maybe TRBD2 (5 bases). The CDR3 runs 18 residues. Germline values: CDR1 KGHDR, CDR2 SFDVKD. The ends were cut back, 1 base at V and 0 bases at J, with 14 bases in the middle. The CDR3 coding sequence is TGTGCCACCAGTGATTTACCAGGAGGAGCTGCGAACACCGGGGAGCTGTTTTTT. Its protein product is CATSDLPGGAANTGELFF.

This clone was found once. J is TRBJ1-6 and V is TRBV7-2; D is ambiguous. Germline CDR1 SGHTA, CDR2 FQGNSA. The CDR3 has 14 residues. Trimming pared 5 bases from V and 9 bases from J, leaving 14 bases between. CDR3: CASSHRQAGSPLHF. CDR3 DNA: TGTGCCAGCAGCCACCGGCAGGCAGGTTCACCCCTCCACTTT.

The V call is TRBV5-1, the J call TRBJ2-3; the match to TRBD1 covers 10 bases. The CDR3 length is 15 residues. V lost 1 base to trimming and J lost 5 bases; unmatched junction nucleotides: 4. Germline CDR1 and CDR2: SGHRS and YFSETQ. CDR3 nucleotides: TGCGCCAGCAGCTTGATGACAGGGGGCCTAGATACGCAGTATTTT. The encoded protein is CASSLMTGGLDTQYF.

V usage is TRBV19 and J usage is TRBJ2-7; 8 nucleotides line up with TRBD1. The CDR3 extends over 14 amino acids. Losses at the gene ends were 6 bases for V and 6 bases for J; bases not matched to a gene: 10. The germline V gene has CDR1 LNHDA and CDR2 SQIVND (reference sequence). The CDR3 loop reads CASSTTGGVAEQYF. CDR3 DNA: TGTGCCAGTAGCACAACAGGGGGTGTCGCCGAGCAGTACTTC.

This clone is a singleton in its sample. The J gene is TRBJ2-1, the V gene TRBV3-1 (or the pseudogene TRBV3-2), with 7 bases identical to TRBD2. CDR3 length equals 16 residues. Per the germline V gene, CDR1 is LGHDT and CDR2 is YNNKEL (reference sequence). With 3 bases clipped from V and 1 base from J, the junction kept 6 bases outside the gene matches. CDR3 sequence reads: CASSQSGGSSYNEQFF. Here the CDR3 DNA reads TGTGCCAGCAGCCAGAGTGGCGGGAGTTCCTACAATGAGCAGTTCTTC.

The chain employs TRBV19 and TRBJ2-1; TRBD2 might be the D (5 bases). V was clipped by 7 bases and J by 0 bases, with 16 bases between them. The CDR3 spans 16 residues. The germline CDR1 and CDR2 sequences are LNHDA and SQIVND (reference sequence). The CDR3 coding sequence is TGTGCCAGTACCACGCGGGCTGTCAGCTCCTACAATGAGCAGTTCTTC. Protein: CASTTRAVSSYNEQFF.

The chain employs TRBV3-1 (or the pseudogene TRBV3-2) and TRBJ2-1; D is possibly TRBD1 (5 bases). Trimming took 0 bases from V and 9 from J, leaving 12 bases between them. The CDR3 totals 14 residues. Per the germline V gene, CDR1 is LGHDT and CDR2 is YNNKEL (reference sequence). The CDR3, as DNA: TGTGCCAGCAGCCAAGATGGGGCCTCAGGTGAGCAGTTCTTC. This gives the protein CASSQDGASGEQFF.

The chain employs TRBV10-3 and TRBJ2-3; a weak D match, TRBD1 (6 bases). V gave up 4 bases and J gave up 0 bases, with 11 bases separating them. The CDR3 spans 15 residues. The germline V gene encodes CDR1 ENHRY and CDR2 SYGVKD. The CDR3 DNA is TGTGCCATCAGTGGGGGACACAAAAGCACAGATACGCAGTATTTT. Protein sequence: CAISGGHKSTDTQYF.

The chain's CDR3 is CASIPRDRGTYEQYF. CDR3 DNA sequence: TGTGCCAGTATCCCCCGGGACAGGGGGACCTACGAGCAGTACTTC. This chain uses TRBV19 with TRBJ2-7, with TRBD1 matching 11 bases. The CDR3 runs 15 residues. V was pared by 7 bases and J by 2 bases, with 7 bases of the junction left unmatched. CDR1 is LNHDA and CDR2 is SQIVND in the germline V gene (reference sequence). Looking up the rest from reference TRBV19 and TRBJ2-7 gives the full variable domain: DGGITQSPKYLFRKEGQNVTLSCEQNLNHDAMYWYRQDPGQGLRLIYYSQIVNDFQKGDIAEGYSVSREKKESFPLTVTSAQKNPTAFYLCASIPRDRGTYEQYFGPGTRLTVT.

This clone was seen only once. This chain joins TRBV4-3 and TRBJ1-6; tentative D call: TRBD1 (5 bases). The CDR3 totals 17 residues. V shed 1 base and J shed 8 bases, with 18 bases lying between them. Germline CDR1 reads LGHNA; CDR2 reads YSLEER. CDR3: CASSQAGLRAGDSPLHF. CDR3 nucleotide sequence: TGCGCCAGCAGCCAAGCGGGACTCCGGGCGGGTGATTCACCCCTCCACTTT.

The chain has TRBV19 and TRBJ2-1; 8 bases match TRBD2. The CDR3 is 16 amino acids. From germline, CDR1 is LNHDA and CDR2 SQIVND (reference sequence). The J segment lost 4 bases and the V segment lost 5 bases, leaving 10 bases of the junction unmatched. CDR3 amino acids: CASSPLGERGYNEQFF. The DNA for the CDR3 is TGTGCCAGTAGTCCACTAGGGGAGCGGGGGTACAATGAGCAGTTCTTC.

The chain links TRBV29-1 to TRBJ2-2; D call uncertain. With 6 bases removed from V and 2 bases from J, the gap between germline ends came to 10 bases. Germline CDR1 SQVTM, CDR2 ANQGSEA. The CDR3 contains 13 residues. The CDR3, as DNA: TGCAGCGTCCCAGTTCAAAACACCGGGGAGCTGTTTTTT. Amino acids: CSVPVQNTGELFF.

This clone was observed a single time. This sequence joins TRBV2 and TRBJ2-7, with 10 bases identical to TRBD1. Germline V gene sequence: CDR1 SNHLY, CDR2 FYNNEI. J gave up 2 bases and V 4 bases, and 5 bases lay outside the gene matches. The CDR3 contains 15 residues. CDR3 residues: CASSVGTGATYEQYF. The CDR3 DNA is TGTGCCAGCAGTGTTGGGACAGGGGCCACCTACGAGCAGTACTTC.

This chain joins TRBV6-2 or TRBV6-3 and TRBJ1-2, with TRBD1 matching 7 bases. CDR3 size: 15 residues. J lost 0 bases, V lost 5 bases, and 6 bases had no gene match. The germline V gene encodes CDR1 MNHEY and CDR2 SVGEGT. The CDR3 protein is CASSATGTANYGYTF. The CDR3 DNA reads TGTGCCAGCAGTGCAACCGGGACAGCTAACTATGGCTACACCTTC.

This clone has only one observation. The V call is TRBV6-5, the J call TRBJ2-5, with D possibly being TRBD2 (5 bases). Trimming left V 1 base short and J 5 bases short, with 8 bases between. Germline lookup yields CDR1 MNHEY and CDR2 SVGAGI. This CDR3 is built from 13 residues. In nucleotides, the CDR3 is TGTGCCAGCAGTTACTGGACGGGGGAGACCCAGTACTTC. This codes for CASSYWTGETQYF.

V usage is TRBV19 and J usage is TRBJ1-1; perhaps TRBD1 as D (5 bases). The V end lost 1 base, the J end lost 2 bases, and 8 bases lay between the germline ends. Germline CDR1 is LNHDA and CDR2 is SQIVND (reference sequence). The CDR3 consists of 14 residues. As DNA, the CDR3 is TGTGCCAGTAGTATAGGGGGACTCAACACTGAAGCTTTCTTT. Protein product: CASSIGGLNTEAFF.

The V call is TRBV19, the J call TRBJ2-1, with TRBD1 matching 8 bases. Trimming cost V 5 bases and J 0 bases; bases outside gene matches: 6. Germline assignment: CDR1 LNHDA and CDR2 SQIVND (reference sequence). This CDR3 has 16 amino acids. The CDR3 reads CASSRRGLRSYNEQFF. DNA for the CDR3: TGTGCCAGTAGTCGCAGGGGGCTACGCTCCTACAATGAGCAGTTCTTC.

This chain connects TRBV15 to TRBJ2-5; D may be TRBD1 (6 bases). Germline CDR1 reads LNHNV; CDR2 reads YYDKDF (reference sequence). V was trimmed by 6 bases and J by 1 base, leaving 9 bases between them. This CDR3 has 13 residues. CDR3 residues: CATRIGGQETQYF. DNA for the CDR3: TGTGCCACCAGGATAGGGGGCCAAGAGACCCAGTACTTC.

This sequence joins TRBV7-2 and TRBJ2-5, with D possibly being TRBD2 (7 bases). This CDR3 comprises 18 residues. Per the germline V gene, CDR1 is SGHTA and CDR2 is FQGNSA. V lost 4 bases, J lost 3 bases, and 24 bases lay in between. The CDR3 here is CASSSPEGGSLGEETQYF. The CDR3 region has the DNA TGTGCCAGCAGCTCCCCTGAGGGGGGGAGCCTTGGGGAAGAGACCCAGTACTTC.

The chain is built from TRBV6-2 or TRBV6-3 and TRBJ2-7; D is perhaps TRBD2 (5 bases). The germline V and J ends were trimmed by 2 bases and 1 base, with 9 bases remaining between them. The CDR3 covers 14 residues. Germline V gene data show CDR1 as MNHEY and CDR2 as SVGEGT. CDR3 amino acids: CASSYDRGSYEQYF. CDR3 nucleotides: TGTGCCAGCAGTTACGATCGGGGATCCTACGAGCAGTACTTC.

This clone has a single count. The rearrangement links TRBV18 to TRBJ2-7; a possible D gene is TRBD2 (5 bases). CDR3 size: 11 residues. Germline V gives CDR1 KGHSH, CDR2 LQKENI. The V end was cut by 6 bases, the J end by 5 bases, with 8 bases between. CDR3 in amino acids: CASSRGNEQYF. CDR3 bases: TGTGCCAGCTCCCGGGGAAACGAGCAGTACTTC.

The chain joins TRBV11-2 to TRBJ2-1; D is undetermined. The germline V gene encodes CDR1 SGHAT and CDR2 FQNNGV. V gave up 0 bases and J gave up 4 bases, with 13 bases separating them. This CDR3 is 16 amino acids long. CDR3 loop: CASSLELTVLYNEQFF. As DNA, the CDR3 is TGTGCCAGCAGCTTAGAGTTAACTGTCCTATACAATGAGCAGTTCTTC.

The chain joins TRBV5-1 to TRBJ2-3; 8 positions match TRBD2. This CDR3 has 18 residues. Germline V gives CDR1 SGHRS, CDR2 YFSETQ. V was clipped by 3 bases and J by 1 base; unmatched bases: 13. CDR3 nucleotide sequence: TGCGCCAGCAGCTCCGCATTTCCTAGCGGGCTACGCACAGATACGCAGTATTTT. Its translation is CASSSAFPSGLRTDTQYF.